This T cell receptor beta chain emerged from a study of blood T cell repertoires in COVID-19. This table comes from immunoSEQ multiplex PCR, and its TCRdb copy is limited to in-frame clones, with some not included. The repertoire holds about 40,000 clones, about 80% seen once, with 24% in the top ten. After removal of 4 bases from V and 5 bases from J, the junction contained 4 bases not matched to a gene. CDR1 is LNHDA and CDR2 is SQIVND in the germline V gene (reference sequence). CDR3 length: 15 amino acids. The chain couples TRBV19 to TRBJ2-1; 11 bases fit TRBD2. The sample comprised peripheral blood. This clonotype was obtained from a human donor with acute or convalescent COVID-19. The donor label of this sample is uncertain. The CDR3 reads CASSTTSGTNNEQFF. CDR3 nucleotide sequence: TGTGCCAGTAGTACGACTAGCGGGACCAACAATGAGCAGTTCTTC.